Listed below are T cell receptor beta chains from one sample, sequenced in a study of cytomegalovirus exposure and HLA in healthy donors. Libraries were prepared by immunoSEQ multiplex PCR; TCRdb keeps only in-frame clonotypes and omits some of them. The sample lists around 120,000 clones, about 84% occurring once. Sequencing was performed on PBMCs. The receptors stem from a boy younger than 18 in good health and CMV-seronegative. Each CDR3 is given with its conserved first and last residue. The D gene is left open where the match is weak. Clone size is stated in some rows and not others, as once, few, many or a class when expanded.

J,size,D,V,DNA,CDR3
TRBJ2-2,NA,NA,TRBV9,TGTGCCAGCAGCGTGGGTGCTGCGGGGAACACCGGGGAGCTGTTTTTT,CASSVGAAGNTGELFF
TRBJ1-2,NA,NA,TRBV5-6,TGTGCCAGCAGCTTCCAGGACTATGGCTACACCTTC,CASSFQDYGYTF
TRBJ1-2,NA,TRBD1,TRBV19,TGTGCCAGTAGCACTATAACAGGGGGCGGCTATGGCTACACCTTC,CASSTITGGGYGYTF
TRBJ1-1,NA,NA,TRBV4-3,TGCGCCAGCAGCCGAGGGGAGGGTCTGAACACTGAAGCTTTCTTT,CASSRGEGLNTEAFF
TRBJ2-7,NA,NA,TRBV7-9,TGTGCCAGCAGCTTAACCCCGGGGTACGAGCAGTACTTC,CASSLTPGYEQYF
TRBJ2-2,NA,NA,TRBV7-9,TGTGCCAGCAGCCAAAGGAGTCAGCTGAACACCGGGGAGCTGTTTTTT,CASSQRSQLNTGELFF
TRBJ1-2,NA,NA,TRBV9,TGTGCCAGCAGCACTACTGACAGGAACTATGGCTACACCTTC,CASSTTDRNYGYTF
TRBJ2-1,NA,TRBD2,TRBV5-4,TGTGCCAGCAGCCAGGGACTAGCGGGAGGGTCCTATGAGCAGTTCTTC,CASSQGLAGGSYEQFF
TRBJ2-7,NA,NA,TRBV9,TGTGCCAGCAGCGTAGCTGGCAGTACCTACGAGCAGTACTTC,CASSVAGSTYEQYF
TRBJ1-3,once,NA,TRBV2,TGTGCCAGCAGACAAACAGGGCAAGGTACCGGAAACACCATATATTTT,CASRQTGQGTGNTIYF
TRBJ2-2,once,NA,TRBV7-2,TGTGCCAGCAGCGACCCATGGGGCTCGAACACCGGGGAGCTGTTTTTT,CASSDPWGSNTGELFF
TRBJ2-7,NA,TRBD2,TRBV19,TGTGCCAGTAGTATAGGTAGCGGGCTTTCCTACGAGCAGTACTTC,CASSIGSGLSYEQYF
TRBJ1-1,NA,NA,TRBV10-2,TGCGCCATCCATCCGGAGGACAGACCGAGCACTGAAGCTTTCTTT,CAIHPEDRPSTEAFF
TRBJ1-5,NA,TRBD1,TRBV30,TGTGCCTGGTCCCTGGACAGGGGAAGCAATCAGCCCCAGCATTTT,CAWSLDRGSNQPQHF
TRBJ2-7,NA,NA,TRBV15,TGTGCCACCAGAAGAGCGGGACAGGTCTACGAGCAGTACTTC,CATRRAGQVYEQYF
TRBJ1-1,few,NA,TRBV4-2,TGTGCCAGCAGCCAAGCCCTAGGCCTGAACACTGAAGCTTTCTTT,CASSQALGLNTEAFF
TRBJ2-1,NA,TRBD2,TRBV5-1,TGCGCCAGCAGCTTGACTAGCGGGTCCTACAATGAGCAGTTCTTC,CASSLTSGSYNEQFF
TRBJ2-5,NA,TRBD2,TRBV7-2,TGTGCCAGCAGCTGGGGGATTAGCGGGGGCGCAAGCACCCAGTACTTC,CASSWGISGGASTQYF
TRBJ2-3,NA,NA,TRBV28,TGTGCCAGCACCCAGGGGGGCCGAGATACGCAGTATTTT,CASTQGGRDTQYF
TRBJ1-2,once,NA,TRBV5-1,TGCGCCAGCAGCTCTGCGGGGGAAGGTGGCTACACCTTC,CASSSAGEGGYTF
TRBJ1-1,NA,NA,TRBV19,TGTGCCAGTAGCCTAACAGGAGACATGAACACTGAAGCTTTCTTT,CASSLTGDMNTEAFF
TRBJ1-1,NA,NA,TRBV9,TGTGCCAGCAGCAGACGGGACACTGAAGCTTTCTTT,CASSRRDTEAFF
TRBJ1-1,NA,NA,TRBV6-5,TGTGCCAGCAGTCAGTGGGGACAGAACACTGAAGCTTTCTTT,CASSQWGQNTEAFF
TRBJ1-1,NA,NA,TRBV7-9,TGTGCCAGCAGCTTAGTACAGTCGAACACTGAAGCTTTCTTT,CASSLVQSNTEAFF
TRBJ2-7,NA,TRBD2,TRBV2,TGTGCCAGCAAGGACAGCGGGAGAGGATACGAGCAGTACTTC,CASKDSGRGYEQYF
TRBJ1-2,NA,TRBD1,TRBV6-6,TGTGCCAGCAGCTCGGGACAGGAGGTCGGCTATGGCTACACCTTC,CASSSGQEVGYGYTF
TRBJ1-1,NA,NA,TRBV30,TGTGCCTGCATGTTATTGAGCACTGAAGCTTTCTTT,CACMLLSTEAFF
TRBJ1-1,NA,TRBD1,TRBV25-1,TGTGCCAGCAGGGACAGGGGGCTGTTGAACACTGAAGCTTTCTTT,CASRDRGLLNTEAFF
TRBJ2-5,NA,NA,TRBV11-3,TGTGCCAGCAGCCCAGGGGGGAGCGAGGAGACCCAGTACTTC,CASSPGGSEETQYF
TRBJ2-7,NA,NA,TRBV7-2,TGTGCCAGCAGCTTAGATGCCGGGAGCTCCTACGAGCAGTACTTC,CASSLDAGSSYEQYF
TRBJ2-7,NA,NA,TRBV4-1,TGCGCCAGCAGCCAACCCGGACAGTCCTACGAGCAGTACTTC,CASSQPGQSYEQYF
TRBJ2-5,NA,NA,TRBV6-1,TGTGCCAGTTGGTATAGTACCTACCAAGAGACCCAGTACTTC,CASWYSTYQETQYF
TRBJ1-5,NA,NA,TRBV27,TGTGCCAGCAGTCCCAGCCTGCACGGGGGGTCCGTCCAGCCCCAGCATTTT,CASSPSLHGGSVQPQHF
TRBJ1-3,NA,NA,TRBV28,TGTGCCAGCAGTTCCCAACAGGTCCCTGGAAACACCATATATTTT,CASSSQQVPGNTIYF
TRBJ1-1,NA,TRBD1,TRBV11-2,TGTGCCAGCAGCCCCAGAGGTTCAGGGGGGACCACTGAAGCTTTCTTT,CASSPRGSGGTTEAFF
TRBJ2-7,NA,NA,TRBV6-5,TGTGCCAGCAGTTACTCGACCGGAGCCTACGAGCAGTACTTC,CASSYSTGAYEQYF